A single sample is the source of the 17 T cell receptor beta chains below, sequenced in a study of response to subunit inactivated influenza vaccine. In TCRdb, the RT-PCR reads were re-called with MiXCR into one record per CDR3 protein. This sample has 600,000 to 850,000 distinct CDR3 sequences, with 11% to 15% found just once. The sample was PBMCs from blood, taken 14 to 15 days before vaccination. The receptors come from a man aged 50 to 60 who received an inactivated influenza vaccine.

V is TRBV14 and J is TRBJ1-3; TRBD1 is a possible D gene (6 bases). With 3 bases removed from V and 4 bases from J, the gap between germline ends came to 13 bases. CDR1 and CDR2 from the germline V gene are SGHDN and FVKESK. The CDR3 has 15 amino acids. The CDR3 DNA reads TGTGCCAGCAGCCACACAGGGACCAGGGGAAACACCATATATTTT. Translating it yields CASSHTGTRGNTIYF.

This clonotype showed up many times. The chain is built from TRBV18 and TRBJ2-7; D is undetermined. The CDR3 runs 14 residues. The V end lost 3 bases, the J end lost 0 bases, and 9 bases lay between the germline ends. Germline V gene sequence: CDR1 KGHSH, CDR2 LQKENI. The CDR3 loop is CASSPREFSYEQYF. CDR3 bases: TGTGCCAGCTCACCCCGCGAATTCTCCTACGAGCAGTACTTC.

This clonotype was picked up a small number of times. V and J are TRBV20-1 and TRBJ2-7, with D possibly TRBD2 on 5 matching bases. CDR3 length: 14 amino acids. The V end lost 1 base, the J end lost 6 bases, and 16 bases lay between the germline ends. Germline V gene data show CDR1 as DFQATT and CDR2 as SNEGSKA (reference sequence). In DNA form, the CDR3 reads TGCAGTGCTAGAGCCCCCGGACTCCACGCCGAGCAGTACTTC. Amino acid sequence: CSARAPGLHAEQYF.

This clonotype occurred a few times. V is TRBV5-6 and J is TRBJ2-7, with 16 bases that match TRBD2. CDR1 and CDR2 from the germline V gene are SGHDT and YYEEEE. The V segment lost 6 bases and the J segment 6 bases; nucleotides outside the gene matches: 9. The CDR3 is 16 residues long. CDR3 loop: CASNLGLAGGHSEQYF. The CDR3 DNA is TGTGCCAGCAACCTGGGACTAGCGGGGGGGCATAGCGAGCAGTACTTC.

This CDR3 reads CASSQVSGGDYGYTF. As DNA, the CDR3 is TGTGCCAGCAGCCAGGTGTCAGGAGGAGACTATGGCTACACCTTC. This chain connects TRBV14 to TRBJ1-2; D is unclear. V lost 3 bases, J lost 3 bases, and 14 bases lay in between. Looked up from germline, CDR1 is SGHDN and CDR2 is FVKESK. The CDR3 covers 15 residues.

This clonotype has just a few counts. J is TRBJ1-2 and V is TRBV10-3, with a possible D match to TRBD1 (5 bases). The CDR3 has 14 residues. V lost 4 bases to trimming and J lost 0 bases, with 9 bases between them. The germline V gene encodes CDR1 ENHRY and CDR2 SYGVKD. CDR3 nucleotide sequence: TGTGCCATCAGTGCTACGACAGCTAACTATGGCTACACCTTC. It translates to CAISATTANYGYTF.

The rearrangement links TRBV4-1 to TRBJ1-1; maybe TRBD1 (6 bases). The CDR3 totals 16 residues. The germline gives CDR1 MGHRA, CDR2 YSYEKL. Trimming shortened V by 3 bases and J by 6 bases, and 20 bases separated the two germline ends. The CDR3 loop reads CASSQQIQGGVAEAFF. For the CDR3, the DNA is TGCGCCAGCAGCCAGCAAATACAGGGTGGGGTCGCTGAAGCTTTCTTT.

The chain couples TRBV18 to TRBJ2-5; tentatively, D is TRBD1 or TRBD2 (5 bases each). The CDR3 has 15 amino acids. CDR1 and CDR2 (germline): KGHSH, LQKENI. Trimming left V 2 bases short and J 7 bases short, with 17 bases between. The CDR3 spells CASSPSQTLRGTQYF. The CDR3 nucleotides are TGTGCCAGCTCACCAAGCCAGACCCTGAGGGGGACCCAGTACTTC. The variable domain in full, with the rest retrieved from reference TRBV18 and TRBJ2-5, is NAGVMQNPRHLVRRRGQEARLRCSPMKGHSHVYWYRQLPEEGLKFMVYLQKENIIDESGMPKERFSAEFPKEGPSILRIQQVVRGDSAAYFCASSPSQTLRGTQYFGPGTRLLVL.

The chain is built from TRBV12-3 or TRBV12-4 and TRBJ2-1, with 11 bases aligning to TRBD2. V lost 4 bases, J lost 7 bases, and 6 bases stayed unmatched. The CDR3 is 15 residues long. CDR3 protein: CASSSTGLAGNEQFF. As DNA, the CDR3 is TGTGCCAGCAGTTCCACCGGACTAGCGGGTAATGAGCAGTTCTTC.

This clonotype showed up many times. The V gene is TRBV5-1, the J gene TRBJ2-7, with 9 positions matching TRBD1. With 2 bases clipped from V and 6 bases from J, the junction kept 6 bases outside the gene matches. Germline V gene lookup returns CDR1 SGHRS and CDR2 YFSETQ. The CDR3 has 14 residues. The CDR3 DNA is TGCGCCAGCAGCTTACAGGGGGCTAAGAGCGAGCAGTACTTC. Amino acid sequence: CASSLQGAKSEQYF.

This clonotype has just a few counts. The chain is built from TRBV20-1 and TRBJ1-6; the D is unclear. Germline V gene data show CDR1 as DFQATT and CDR2 as SNEGSKA (reference sequence). The CDR3 runs to 13 residues. V lost 0 bases, J lost 8 bases, and 8 bases lay in between. The CDR3, as DNA: TGCAGTGCTAGAGATCCTTCTTATTCACCCCTCCACTTT. Translation: CSARDPSYSPLHF.

The chain joins TRBV7-3 to TRBJ2-3, with no clear D. This CDR3 is 15 amino acids long. Germline V gene lookup returns CDR1 SGHTA and CDR2 FQGTGA. V gave up 1 base and J gave up 1 base, with 9 bases separating them. The CDR3 region has the DNA TGTGCCAGCAGCTTAATGGGCGGCCGCACAGATACGCAGTATTTT. Protein product: CASSLMGGRTDTQYF.

V usage is TRBV6-1 and J usage is TRBJ1-2; D may be TRBD1 (6 bases). The V and J ends lost 6 bases and 2 bases respectively, with 13 bases between them. The CDR3 length is 14 residues. CDR1 and CDR2 (germline): MNHNS, SASEGT. The CDR3 spells CASSLQGENYGYTF. CDR3 DNA sequence: TGTGCCAGCAGCCTACAGGGAGAGAACTATGGCTACACCTTC.

The V call is TRBV6-1, the J call TRBJ2-2; the match to TRBD1 covers 9 bases. The germline gives CDR1 MNHNS, CDR2 SASEGT. V shed 5 bases, J shed 1 base, and the junction held 8 bases outside the gene matches. This CDR3 spans 17 amino acids. The chain's CDR3 is CASSRGDRVGNTGELFF. The CDR3 bases are TGTGCCAGCAGTCGGGGGGACAGGGTTGGGAACACCGGGGAGCTGTTTTTT.

The V call is TRBV7-2, the J call TRBJ2-2, with TRBD2 identical over 10 bases. Unmatched junction bases numbered 6, after V lost 1 base and J lost 4 bases. Per the germline V gene, CDR1 is SGHTA and CDR2 is FQGNSA. The CDR3 has 17 residues. The CDR3: CASSLVLAGAVTGELFF. The CDR3 DNA reads TGTGCCAGCAGCTTAGTGCTAGCGGGAGCTGTCACCGGGGAGCTGTTTTTT.

There are a few counts of this clonotype. The rearrangement uses TRBV30 and TRBJ2-2, with 7 bases identical to TRBD2. The CDR3 has 15 amino acids. Germline trimming cut 3 bases from V and 1 base from J; bases unmatched to any gene: 5. CDR1 is GTSNPN and CDR2 is SVGIG in the germline V gene (reference sequence). The CDR3 loop reads CAWRAGMGNTGELFF. The CDR3 bases are TGTGCCTGGAGAGCGGGGATGGGGAACACCGGGGAGCTGTTTTTT.

The table lists this clonotype with many counts. The rearrangement uses TRBV6-2 or TRBV6-3 and TRBJ1-1; D is uncertain. Trimming cost V 6 bases and J 0 bases, with 11 bases left between them. Looked up from germline, CDR1 is MNHEY and CDR2 is SVGEGT. This CDR3 is built from 14 residues. CDR3: CASSPFVMNTEAFF. The CDR3 DNA is TGTGCCAGCAGCCCCTTTGTCATGAACACTGAAGCTTTCTTT.